The 15 T cell receptor beta chains below come from one sample, sequenced in a study of memory CD4+ T cells and cytomegalovirus serostatus. Some clones are missing from TCRdb's copy, which holds only in-frame ones; the method was immunoSEQ multiplex PCR. The table has 80,000 or so clones, roughly three quarters seen once; the top ten hold 2% to 3%. Single viable CD3+CD4+CD8-CD45RO+ cells were sorted as the memory CD4+ T cells. The material sequenced was memory CD4+ T cells from blood. These receptors were taken from an adult in good health and CMV-seropositive.

This chain joins TRBV18 and TRBJ2-3, with 9 positions matching TRBD1. V trimming: 3 bases; J trimming: 9 bases; junction bases outside the gene matches: 4. CDR1 KGHSH and CDR2 LQKENI come from the germline V gene. The CDR3 loop spans 13 amino acids. For the CDR3, the DNA is TGTGCCAGCTCACCTACCGGGACAGGGACGCAGTATTTT. This sequence encodes CASSPTGTGTQYF.

V usage is TRBV7-7 and J usage is TRBJ2-3, with TRBD2 matching 13 bases. V lost 5 bases to trimming and J lost 6 bases; unmatched junction nucleotides: 5. This CDR3 is 15 amino acids long. Germline CDR1 SSHAT, CDR2 FNYEAQ (reference sequence). CDR3 protein: CASSLTSGREDTQYF. The CDR3 nucleotides are TGTGCCAGCAGCCTCACTAGCGGGAGGGAGGATACGCAGTATTTT. Full variable domain (rest looked up from reference TRBV7-7 and TRBJ2-3): GAGVSQSPRYKVTKRGQDVTLRCDPISSHATLYWYQQALGQGPEFLTYFNYEAQPDKSGLPSDRFSAERPEGSISTLTIQRTEQRDSAMYRCASSLTSGREDTQYFGPGTRLTVL.

This clone was observed a few times. The junction differs from germline at one of its ends, possibly a read error. The V call is TRBV7-7, the J call TRBJ2-1, with no clear D. This CDR3 is built from 13 residues. The germline V gene has CDR1 SSHAT and CDR2 FNYEAQ (reference sequence). The DNA of the CDR3 is TGTGCTAGCAGCTTCTCGACGTTCAATGAGCAGTTCTTC. Translating it yields CASSFSTFNEQFF.

The chain employs TRBV19 and TRBJ2-5, with D maybe TRBD2 (6 bases). The V end was cut by 5 bases, the J end by 5 bases, with 18 bases between. The CDR3 is made up of 15 amino acids. In germline, CDR1 is LNHDA, CDR2 SQIVND (reference sequence). CDR3 protein: CASSPMTRGSETQYF. The CDR3 nucleotides read TGTGCCAGTAGTCCCATGACTAGAGGGTCGGAGACCCAGTACTTC.

The chain is built from TRBV9 and TRBJ2-5; TRBD2 agrees at 7 bases. This CDR3 spans 19 amino acids. V lost 0 bases to trimming and J lost 4 bases; unmatched junction nucleotides: 18. Germline assignment: CDR1 SGDLS and CDR2 YYNGEE. The CDR3 sequence: CASSVASGFGGRAGETQYF. The CDR3 DNA follows: TGTGCCAGCAGCGTAGCCTCGGGATTCGGCGGGAGAGCTGGAGAGACCCAGTACTTC.

This rearrangement joins TRBV4-2 to TRBJ2-3; 11 nucleotides agree with TRBD2. CDR1 is LGHNA, CDR2 YNFKEQ, per germline. CDR3 length equals 19 residues. The junction had 15 bases not matched to a gene; V was cut back by 3 bases and J by 4 bases. The CDR3 nucleotides read TGTGCCAGCAGCCAGCAAGATTTTCATAGCGGGGGGGTTGCAGATACGCAGTATTTT. Translation: CASSQQDFHSGGVADTQYF.

The gene calls are TRBV5-1 and TRBJ2-3; weak D call: TRBD2 (6 bases). This CDR3 is 11 amino acids long. Germline CDR1 and CDR2: SGHRS and YFSETQ. V lost 4 bases and J 8 bases, leaving 8 bases between the germline ends. CDR3 nucleotides: TGCGCCAGCAGCCAGACTAGTACGCAGTATTTT. This sequence encodes CASSQTSTQYF. The variable domain in full, with the rest retrieved from reference TRBV5-1 and TRBJ2-3, is KAGVTQTPRYLIKTRGQQVTLSCSPISGHRSVSWYQQTPGQGLQFLFEYFSETQRNKGNFPGRFSGRQFSNSRSEMNVSTLELGDSALYLCASSQTSTQYFGPGTRLTVL.

The sample holds a few counts of this clone. The genes are TRBV28 and TRBJ2-5; D possibly corresponds to TRBD1 (5 bases). Between the trimmed V and J ends, which lost 6 bases and 2 bases, there was a span of 10 bases. Germline assignment: CDR1 MDHEN and CDR2 SYDVKM. The CDR3 runs to 13 residues. CDR3 nucleotides: TGTGCCAGCAGCGACAGACTTCAAGAGACCCAGTACTTC. Translation gives CASSDRLQETQYF.

The chain couples TRBV30 to TRBJ1-5; 7 bases match TRBD1. With V trimmed by 4 bases and J by 7 bases, 7 bases remained unmatched. Germline V gene lookup returns CDR1 GTSNPN and CDR2 SVGIG (reference sequence). This CDR3 region has 13 residues. The CDR3 loop reads CAWTAGGGQPQHF. The CDR3 DNA sequence: TGTGCCTGGACCGCAGGGGGTGGACAGCCCCAGCATTTT.

This clone was seen just once. DNA for the CDR3: TGTGCCGCCGCGGGGCGGACGGAGGGCTACGAGCAGTACTTC. It encodes CAAAGRTEGYEQYF. The rearrangement links TRBV30 to TRBJ2-7; D is possibly TRBD2 (6 bases). The V gene lost 8 bases and the J gene lost 3 bases, with 20 bases spanning the gap. From germline, CDR1 is GTSNPN and CDR2 SVGIG (reference sequence). CDR3 length: 14 residues.

J is TRBJ2-1 and V is TRBV28; no clear D gene. The V gene lost 7 bases and the J gene lost 4 bases, with 11 bases spanning the gap. There are 13 residues in the CDR3. Germline assignment: CDR1 MDHEN and CDR2 SYDVKM. The CDR3 is CASTVVNYNEQFF. In DNA, the CDR3 is TGTGCCAGCACGGTCGTGAATTACAATGAGCAGTTCTTC.

The J gene is TRBJ1-2, the V gene TRBV5-8, with 10 bases matching TRBD1. CDR3 length: 12 amino acids. The junction had 0 bases not matched to a gene; V was cut back by 4 bases and J by 6 bases. CDR1 is SGHTS and CDR2 is YDEGEE in the germline V gene. CDR3: CASSGTGDGYTF. The CDR3, as DNA: TGTGCCAGCAGCGGGACAGGGGATGGCTACACCTTC.

On this clone itself: Given a much more abundant clone one base away, this may be a read error. The same CDR3 can be traced to other DNA sequences in this sample. The CDR3 DNA reads as TGCAGCGTCGTAGGGGGAGTCACTGAAGCTTTCTTT. This sequence encodes CSVVGGVTEAFF. V gene TRBV29-1 combines with J gene TRBJ1-1, with D perhaps TRBD1 (6 bases). V was pared by 6 bases and J by 4 bases, with 12 bases between. Germline loops: CDR1 SQVTM, CDR2 ANQGSEA. CDR3 length: 12 amino acids.

The rearrangement joins TRBV6-1 to TRBJ2-7; D not resolved. The CDR3 sequence is 12 residues long. Germline values: CDR1 MNHNS, CDR2 SASEGT. The V end lost 8 bases, the J end lost 6 bases, and 14 bases lay between the germline ends. CDR3: CASRPNVGEQYF. The CDR3 region has the DNA TGTGCCAGCCGACCAAATGTCGGCGAGCAGTACTTC.

This clone was counted a few times. The rearrangement links TRBV6-6 to TRBJ1-1; weak D call: TRBD1 (6 bases). CDR1 and CDR2 (germline): MNHNY, SVGAGI (reference sequence). The CDR3 runs 14 residues. Trimming shortened V by 3 bases and J by 3 bases, and 11 bases separated the two germline ends. CDR3 DNA sequence: TGTGCCAGCAGTTATCGCCCAGGGGACACTGAAGCTTTCTTT. Translating gives CASSYRPGDTEAFF.